Sequencing of this TCR beta chain was carried out in a study of blood T cell repertoires in COVID-19. In this sample, this clone turned up once. The sample carries other DNA sequences with the same CDR3. In the original workflow: Amplification of reference gene primers provided the estimated nucleated cell counts. Method: immunoSEQ multiplex PCR; TCRdb's copy keeps in-frame clones and lacks some. V and J calls and clone size are given by that table; D and trimming were obtained from the DNA. The top ten clones hold under 0.3% of a sample with about 670,000 clones, 85% to 90% of them seen once. The sequence was obtained from a woman younger than 35 with acute or convalescent COVID-19. Sequenced material: peripheral blood.

CDR3 nucleotides: TGTGCCAGCAGCGTAGGACAGGGGGGCGGCTACACCTTC. Its protein product is CASSVGQGGGYTF. The V and J genes are TRBV9 and TRBJ1-2; TRBD1 matches 9 bases. Germline trimming cut 0 bases from V and 8 bases from J; bases unmatched to any gene: 2. In germline, CDR1 is SGDLS, CDR2 YYNGEE. This CDR3 has 13 amino acids.